A single TCR beta chain is shown here with its context. Its specificity is unknown. The sample comes from a study of neoadjuvant nivolumab and ipilimumab in lung cancer. Study overall: Patients got nivolumab 3 mg/kg on days 1, 15 and 29; combination added ipilimumab 1 mg/kg day 1. Study outcomes and limitations: Only two of four nivolumab-treated tumors gained richness and clonality by surgery.

The table came from immunoSEQ multiplex PCR; TCRdb's copy has only in-frame clones and leaves some out. The profile shows tens of thousands of clones, 65% to 85% of them singletons. The CDR3 runs to 12 residues. Trimming pared 4 bases from V and 3 bases from J, leaving 6 bases between. Germline V lookup: CDR1 SGHKS, CDR2 YYEKEE (reference sequence). This material consisted of peripheral blood, taken before neoadjuvant nivolumab, alone or with ipilimumab. The sequence was collected from an adult with non-small cell lung cancer. The chain is built from TRBV5-5 and TRBJ2-3; D uncertain. The CDR3 sequence is CASSPRTDTQYF. CDR3 in DNA: TGTGCCAGCAGCCCCCGGACAGATACGCAGTATTTT.